Listed below are T cell receptor beta chains from one sample, sequenced in a study of blood T cell repertoires in COVID-19. The data were produced by immunoSEQ multiplex PCR, yet TCRdb's version contains in-frame clones alone and is incomplete. This sample has fewer than 450,000 clones, with approximately 88% found just once. The material sequenced was PBMCs or T cells enriched from blood (not recorded which). All receptors come from a woman aged 35 to 49 with acute COVID-19. Both conserved end residues are part of each CDR3. The order of the fields is clone size, V gene, CDR3 length, J gene, D gene, CDR3 DNA, CDR3 protein. The D gene is left open where the match is weak. Part of the rows lack a size; the others show once, few, many or a class for expanded clones.

>.|TRBV10-2|14|TRBJ2-7|.
TGCGCCAGCAGTGAGTCTCGTAGCGCCTACGAGCAGTACTTC
CASSESRSAYEQYF
>.|TRBV18|14|TRBJ1-1|TRBD1
TGTGCCAGCTCACAAGTACAGGGGACCACTGAAGCTTTCTTT
CASSQVQGTTEAFF
>.|TRBV7-9|16|TRBJ2-2|.
TGTGCCAGCAGAGATCCCAGGGGCGCGAACACCGGGGAGCTGTTTTTT
CASRDPRGANTGELFF
>.|TRBV5-1|14|TRBJ2-1|TRBD2
TGCGCCACCTCCATAGCGGGGGGTTTAAATGAGCAGTTCTTC
CATSIAGGLNEQFF
>.|TRBV7-2|18|TRBJ1-6|.
TGTGCCAGCAGCTCCCAGGGAGGGTTCAGCTCCTATAATTCACCCCTCCACTTT
CASSSQGGFSSYNSPLHF
>.|TRBV18|15|TRBJ2-3|TRBD2
TGTGCCAGCTCACGTACTAGCGGGGGGTCGGATACGCAGTATTTT
CASSRTSGGSDTQYF
>few|TRBV27|20|TRBJ2-6|TRBD1
TGTGCCAGCAGTTTGGGGGGGACAGGGGGCATCTTATCTGGGGCCAACGTCCTGACTTTC
CASSLGGTGGILSGANVLTF
>.|TRBV6-5|14|TRBJ1-2|.
TGTGCCAGCAGTTACTCGGGCCAGGCCTATGGCTACACCTTC
CASSYSGQAYGYTF
>few|TRBV19|14|TRBJ1-1|TRBD1
TGTGCCAGTATCCCGACAGGGCCGAACACTGAAGCTTTCTTT
CASIPTGPNTEAFF
>.|TRBV7-2|14|TRBJ2-7|.
TGTGCCAGCAGCCCGCCGGGACTCTCCTACGAGCAGTACTTC
CASSPPGLSYEQYF